One sample yielded the 3 T cell receptor beta chains listed below, sequenced in a study of T cells in Graves' hyperthyroidism and ophthalmopathy. RNA transcripts were the template for amplifying TCR beta CDR3 regions. The HTBI primer set was used in a first-round RT-PCR of the TCR CDR3. TCRdb re-analysed the multiplex PCR reads in MiXCR, keeping a single row per CDR3 protein. This table holds under 300,000 distinct CDR3 sequences, over 20% found once. The sequenced sample was blood. These receptors came from a man between 25 and 39 years old with Graves' ophthalmopathy.

The chain employs TRBV19 and TRBJ2-1; 10 bases are shared with TRBD2. Per germline, CDR1 LNHDA and CDR2 SQIVND (reference sequence). This CDR3 has 16 amino acids. The trim removed 4 bases at V and 5 bases at J, leaving 8 bases unmatched. CDR3 sequence: CASSTPGTSVNNEQFF. The CDR3, as DNA: TGTGCCAGTAGTACCCCCGGGACTAGCGTTAACAATGAGCAGTTCTTC.

The V call is TRBV5-5, the J call TRBJ1-1; no reliable D call. V was pared by 0 bases and J by 3 bases, with 9 bases between. This CDR3 contains 14 residues. Germline assignment: CDR1 SGHKS and CDR2 YYEKEE (reference sequence). Here the CDR3 reads CASSLAGWDTEAFF. The DNA of the CDR3 is TGTGCCAGCAGCTTGGCTGGTTGGGACACTGAAGCTTTCTTT.

The chain is built from TRBV28 and TRBJ1-3; D gene ambiguous. The germline V gene has CDR1 MDHEN and CDR2 SYDVKM. V was clipped by 5 bases and J by 5 bases, with 13 bases between them. The CDR3 extends over 14 amino acids. CDR3 DNA: TGTGCCAGCAGTGAAGCTTCCAGAAGAAACACCATATATTTT. It is translated as CASSEASRRNTIYF.